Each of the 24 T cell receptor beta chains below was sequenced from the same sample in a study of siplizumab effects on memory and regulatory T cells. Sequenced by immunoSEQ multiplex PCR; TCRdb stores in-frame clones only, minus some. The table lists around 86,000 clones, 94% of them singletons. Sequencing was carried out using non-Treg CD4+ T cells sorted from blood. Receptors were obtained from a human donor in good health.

The CDR3 sequence: CASRALATDTQYF. The DNA of the CDR3 is TGTGCCAGCAGGGCCCTAGCCACAGATACGCAGTATTTT. V gene TRBV28 combines with J gene TRBJ2-3; TRBD2 is a possible D gene (5 bases). CDR1 is MDHEN and CDR2 is SYDVKM in the germline V gene. This CDR3 has 13 amino acids. V was cut by 6 bases and J by 2 bases, with 9 bases left in between.

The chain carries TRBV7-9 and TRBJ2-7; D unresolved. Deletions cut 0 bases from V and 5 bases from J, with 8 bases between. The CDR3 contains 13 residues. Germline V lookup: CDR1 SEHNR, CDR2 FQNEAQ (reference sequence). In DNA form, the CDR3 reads TGTGCCAGCAGCTTAGCTGGGTGGGACGAGCAGTACTTC. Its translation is CASSLAGWDEQYF.

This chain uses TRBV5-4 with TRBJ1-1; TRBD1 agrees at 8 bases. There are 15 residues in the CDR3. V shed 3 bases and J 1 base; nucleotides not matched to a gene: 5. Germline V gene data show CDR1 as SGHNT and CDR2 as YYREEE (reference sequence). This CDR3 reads CASSYLGQGNTEAFF. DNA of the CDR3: TGTGCCAGCAGCTACCTTGGACAGGGGAACACTGAAGCTTTCTTT.

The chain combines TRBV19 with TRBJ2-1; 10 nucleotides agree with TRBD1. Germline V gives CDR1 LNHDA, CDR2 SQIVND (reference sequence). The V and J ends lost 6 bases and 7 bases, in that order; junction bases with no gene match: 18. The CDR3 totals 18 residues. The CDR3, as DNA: TGTGCCAGTAGACGATCATCGTTGGTGGGACAGGGGTTAAATGAGCAGTTCTTC. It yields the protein CASRRSSLVGQGLNEQFF.

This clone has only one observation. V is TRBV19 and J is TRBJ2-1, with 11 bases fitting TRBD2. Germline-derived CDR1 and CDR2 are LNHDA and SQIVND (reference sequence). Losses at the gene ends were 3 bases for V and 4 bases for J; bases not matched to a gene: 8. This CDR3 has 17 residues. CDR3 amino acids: CASSIHIAGGRYNEQFF. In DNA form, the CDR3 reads TGTGCCAGTAGTATCCATATAGCGGGGGGGCGGTACAATGAGCAGTTCTTC. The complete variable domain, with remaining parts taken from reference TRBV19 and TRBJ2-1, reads DGGITQSPKYLFRKEGQNVTLSCEQNLNHDAMYWYRQDPGQGLRLIYYSQIVNDFQKGDIAEGYSVSREKKESFPLTVTSAQKNPTAFYLCASSIHIAGGRYNEQFFGPGTRLTVL.

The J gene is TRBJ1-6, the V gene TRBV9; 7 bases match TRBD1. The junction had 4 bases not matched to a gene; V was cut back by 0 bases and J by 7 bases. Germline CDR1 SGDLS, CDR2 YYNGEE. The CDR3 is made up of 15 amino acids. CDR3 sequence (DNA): TGTGCCAGCAGCGTAGAAGTACAGGGGAATTCACCCCTCCACTTT. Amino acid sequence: CASSVEVQGNSPLHF.

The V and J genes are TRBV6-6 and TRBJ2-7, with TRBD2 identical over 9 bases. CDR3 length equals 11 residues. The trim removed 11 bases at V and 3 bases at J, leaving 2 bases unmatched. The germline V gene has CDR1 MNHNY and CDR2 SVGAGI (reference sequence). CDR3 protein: CAATSGYEQYF. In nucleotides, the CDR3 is TGTGCCGCGACTAGCGGCTACGAGCAGTACTTC.

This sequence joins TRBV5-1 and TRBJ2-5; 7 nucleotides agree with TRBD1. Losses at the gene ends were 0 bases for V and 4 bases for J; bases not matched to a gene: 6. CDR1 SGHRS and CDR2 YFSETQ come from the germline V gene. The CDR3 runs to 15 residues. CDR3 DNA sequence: TGCGCCAGCAGCTTGGCAGGGGGTTCTAGAGAGACCCAGTACTTC. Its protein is CASSLAGGSRETQYF.

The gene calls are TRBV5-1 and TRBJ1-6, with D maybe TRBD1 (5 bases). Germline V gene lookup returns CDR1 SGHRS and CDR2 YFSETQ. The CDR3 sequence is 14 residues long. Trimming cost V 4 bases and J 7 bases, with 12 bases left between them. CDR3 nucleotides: TGCGCCAGCAGCGCTGACAGAAACAATTCACCCCTCCACTTT. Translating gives CASSADRNNSPLHF.

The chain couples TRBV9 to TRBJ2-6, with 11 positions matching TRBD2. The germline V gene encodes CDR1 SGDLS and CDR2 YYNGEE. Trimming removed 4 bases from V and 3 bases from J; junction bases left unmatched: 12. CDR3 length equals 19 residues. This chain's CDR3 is CASSFTISGRAFGANVLTF. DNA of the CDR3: TGTGCCAGCAGCTTCACAATTAGCGGGAGGGCCTTTGGGGCCAACGTCCTGACTTTC. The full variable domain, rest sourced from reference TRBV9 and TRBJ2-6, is DSGVTQTPKHLITATGQRVTLRCSPRSGDLSVYWYQQSLDQGLQFLIQYYNGEERAKGNILERFSAQQFPDLHSELNLSSLELGDSALYFCASSFTISGRAFGANVLTFGAGSRLTVL.

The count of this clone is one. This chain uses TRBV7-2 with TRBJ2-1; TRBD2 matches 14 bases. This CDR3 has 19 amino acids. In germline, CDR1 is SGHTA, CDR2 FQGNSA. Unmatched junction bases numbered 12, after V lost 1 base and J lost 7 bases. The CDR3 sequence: CASSLETIGLAGGWNEQFF. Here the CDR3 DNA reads TGTGCCAGCAGCTTAGAAACGATTGGACTAGCGGGAGGTTGGAATGAGCAGTTCTTC.

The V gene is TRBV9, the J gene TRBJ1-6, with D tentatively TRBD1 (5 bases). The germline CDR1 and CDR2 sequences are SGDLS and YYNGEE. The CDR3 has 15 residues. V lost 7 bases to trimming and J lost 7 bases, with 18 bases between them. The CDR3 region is CASRPDNSPNSPLHF. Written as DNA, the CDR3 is TGTGCCAGCCGTCCGGACAACTCTCCCAATTCACCCCTCCACTTT.

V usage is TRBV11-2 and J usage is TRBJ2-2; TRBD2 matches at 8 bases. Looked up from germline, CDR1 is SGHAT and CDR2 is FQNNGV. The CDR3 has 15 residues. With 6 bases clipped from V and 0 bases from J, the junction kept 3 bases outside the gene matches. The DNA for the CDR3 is TGTGCCAGCAGGGAACTAGCGGCGAACACCGGGGAGCTGTTTTTT. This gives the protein CASRELAANTGELFF.

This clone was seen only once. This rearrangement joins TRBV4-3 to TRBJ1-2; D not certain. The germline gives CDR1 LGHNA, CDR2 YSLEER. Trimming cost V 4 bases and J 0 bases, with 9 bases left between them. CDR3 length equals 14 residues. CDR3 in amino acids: CASSPSAANYGYTF. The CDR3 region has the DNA TGCGCCAGCAGCCCCTCCGCCGCTAACTATGGCTACACCTTC.

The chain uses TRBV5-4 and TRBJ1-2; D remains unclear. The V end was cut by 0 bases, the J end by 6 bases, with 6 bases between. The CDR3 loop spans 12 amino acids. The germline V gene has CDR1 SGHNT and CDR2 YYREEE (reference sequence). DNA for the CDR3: TGTGCCAGCAGCTTGGCCGGGGATGGCTACACCTTC. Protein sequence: CASSLAGDGYTF.

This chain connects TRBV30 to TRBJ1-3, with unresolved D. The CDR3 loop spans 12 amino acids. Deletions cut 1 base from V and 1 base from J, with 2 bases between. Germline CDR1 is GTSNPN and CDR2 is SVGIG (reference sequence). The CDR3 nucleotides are TGTGCCTGGAGTGGGTCTGGAAACACCATATATTTT. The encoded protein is CAWSGSGNTIYF.

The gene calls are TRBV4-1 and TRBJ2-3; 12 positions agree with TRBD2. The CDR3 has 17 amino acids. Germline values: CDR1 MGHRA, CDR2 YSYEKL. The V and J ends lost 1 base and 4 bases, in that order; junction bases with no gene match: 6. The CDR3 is CASSQGPSGGAPDTQYF. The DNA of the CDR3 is TGCGCCAGCAGCCAAGGACCTAGCGGGGGGGCCCCAGATACGCAGTATTTT.

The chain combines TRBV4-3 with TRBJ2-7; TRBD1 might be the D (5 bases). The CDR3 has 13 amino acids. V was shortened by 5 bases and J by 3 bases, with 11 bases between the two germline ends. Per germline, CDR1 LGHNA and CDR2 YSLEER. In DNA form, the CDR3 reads TGCGCCAGCAGCACACAGGTCCACTACGAGCAGTACTTC. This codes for CASSTQVHYEQYF.

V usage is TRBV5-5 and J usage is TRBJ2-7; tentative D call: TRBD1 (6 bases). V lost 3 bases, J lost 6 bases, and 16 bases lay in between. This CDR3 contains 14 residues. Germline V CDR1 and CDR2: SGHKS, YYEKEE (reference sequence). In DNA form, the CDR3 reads TGTGCCAGCAGCTCCATTAGGGGGAGAGGCGAGCAGTACTTC. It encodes CASSSIRGRGEQYF. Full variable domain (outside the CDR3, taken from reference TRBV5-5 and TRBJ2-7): DAGVTQSPTHLIKTRGQQVTLRCSPISGHKSVSWYQQVLGQGPQFIFQYYEKEERGRGNFPDRFSARQFPNYSSELNVNALLLGDSALYLCASSSIRGRGEQYFGPGTRLTVT.

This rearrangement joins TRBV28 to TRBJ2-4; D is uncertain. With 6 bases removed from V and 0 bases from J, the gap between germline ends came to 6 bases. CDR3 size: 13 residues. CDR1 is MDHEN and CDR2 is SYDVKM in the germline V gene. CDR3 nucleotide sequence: TGTGCCAGCAGCCTGGGAGCCAAAAACATTCAGTACTTC. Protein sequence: CASSLGAKNIQYF.

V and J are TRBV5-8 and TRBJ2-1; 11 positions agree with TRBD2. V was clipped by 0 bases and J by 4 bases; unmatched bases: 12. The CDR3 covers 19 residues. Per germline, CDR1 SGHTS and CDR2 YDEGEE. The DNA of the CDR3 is TGTGCCAGCAGCTTGGGGGGTGACACGGGACTAGCGGTTTACAATGAGCAGTTCTTC. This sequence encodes CASSLGGDTGLAVYNEQFF.

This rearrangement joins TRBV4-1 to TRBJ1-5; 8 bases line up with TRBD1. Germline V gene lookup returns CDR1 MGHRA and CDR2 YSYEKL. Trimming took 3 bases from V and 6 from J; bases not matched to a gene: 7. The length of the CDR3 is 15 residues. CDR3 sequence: CASSQEPTGGQPQHF. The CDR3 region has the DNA TGCGCCAGCAGCCAGGAACCCACAGGGGGTCAGCCCCAGCATTTT.

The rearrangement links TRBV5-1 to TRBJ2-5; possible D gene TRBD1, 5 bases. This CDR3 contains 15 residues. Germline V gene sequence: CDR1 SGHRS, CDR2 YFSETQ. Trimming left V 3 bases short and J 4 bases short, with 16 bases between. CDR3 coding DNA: TGCGCCAGCAGCTACCGGCCTACAGGTGCAGAGACCCAGTACTTC. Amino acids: CASSYRPTGAETQYF.

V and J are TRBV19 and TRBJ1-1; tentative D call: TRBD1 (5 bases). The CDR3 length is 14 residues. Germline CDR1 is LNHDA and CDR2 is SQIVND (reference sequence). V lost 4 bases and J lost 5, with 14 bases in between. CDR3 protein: CASSTPGRATEAFF. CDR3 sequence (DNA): TGTGCCAGTAGTACCCCGGGCAGGGCTACTGAAGCTTTCTTT.